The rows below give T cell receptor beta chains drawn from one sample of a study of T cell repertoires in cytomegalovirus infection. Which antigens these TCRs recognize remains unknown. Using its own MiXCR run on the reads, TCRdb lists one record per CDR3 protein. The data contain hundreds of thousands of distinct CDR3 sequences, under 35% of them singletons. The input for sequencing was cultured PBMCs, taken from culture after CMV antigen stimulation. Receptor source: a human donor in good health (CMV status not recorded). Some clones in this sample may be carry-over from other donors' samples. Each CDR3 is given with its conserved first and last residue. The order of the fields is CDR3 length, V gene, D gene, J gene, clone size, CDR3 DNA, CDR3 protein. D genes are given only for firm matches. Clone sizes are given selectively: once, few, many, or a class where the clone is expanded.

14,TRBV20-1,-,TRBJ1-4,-,TGCAGTGCTAAACCCCGTCCAAATAATGAAAAACTGTTTTTT,CSAKPRPNNEKLFF
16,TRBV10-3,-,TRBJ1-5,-,TGTGCCATCAGTGAGGCGGGGGCGCTGGCTGATCAGCCCCAGCATTTT,CAISEAGALADQPQHF
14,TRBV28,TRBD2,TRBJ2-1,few,TGTGCCAGCAGAACTAGCGGGGGGATGAATGAGCAGTTCTTC,CASRTSGGMNEQFF
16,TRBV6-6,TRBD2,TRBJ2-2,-,TGTGCCAGCAGTTATCCCCGAGCGGGGAGCACCGGGGAGCTGTTTTTT,CASSYPRAGSTGELFF
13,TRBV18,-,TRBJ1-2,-,TGTGCCAGCTCACCACCCGCCGTAAATGGCTACACCTTC,CASSPPAVNGYTF
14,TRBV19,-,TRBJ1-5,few,TGTGCCAGTAGCCTACGGACCCCCAATCAGCCCCAGCATTTT,CASSLRTPNQPQHF
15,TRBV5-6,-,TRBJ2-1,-,TGTGCCAGCAGCAGCGGACCCGGCTCCTACAATGAGCAGTTCTTC,CASSSGPGSYNEQFF
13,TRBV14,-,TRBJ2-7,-,TGTGCCAGCAGCCAGGGACCCTGGGACGAGCAGTACTTC,CASSQGPWDEQYF
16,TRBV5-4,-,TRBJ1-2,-,TGTGCCAGCAGCTCGAGTTGGGTTCGGGGGGCGAATGGCTACACCTTC,CASSSSWVRGANGYTF
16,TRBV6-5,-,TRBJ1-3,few,TGTGCCAGCAGTCCCCGAAGGGAGAGTTCTGGAAACACCATATATTTT,CASSPRRESSGNTIYF
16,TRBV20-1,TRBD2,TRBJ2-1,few,TGCAGTGCTAGTGCGCCTAGCGGAAGCTCCTACAATGAGCAGTTCTTC,CSASAPSGSSYNEQFF
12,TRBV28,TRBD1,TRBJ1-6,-,TGTGCCAGCCCGACAGGGAATTCACCCCTCCACTTT,CASPTGNSPLHF
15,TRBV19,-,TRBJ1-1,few,TGTGCCAGTAATAATCGGGGATTTGGTTCCACTGAAGCTTTCTTT,CASNNRGFGSTEAFF
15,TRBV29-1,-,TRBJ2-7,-,TGCAGCGTTGAAGTGGGGGGGGCAGGGGGCTACGAGCAGTACTTC,CSVEVGGAGGYEQYF
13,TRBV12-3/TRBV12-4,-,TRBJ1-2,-,TGTGCCAGCAGTTTTGGGTCCCACTATGGCTACACCTTC,CASSFGSHYGYTF
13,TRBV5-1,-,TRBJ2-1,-,TGCGCCAGCCAGGGGTTCGGTTACAATGAGCAGTTCTTC,CASQGFGYNEQFF
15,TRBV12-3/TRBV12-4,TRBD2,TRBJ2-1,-,TGTGCCAGCAGTTTAGCTAGCGGGGTACGGGGTGAGCAGTTCTTC,CASSLASGVRGEQFF
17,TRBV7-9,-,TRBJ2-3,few,TGTGCCAGCAGCCTTAGGAAGCTCGGCGGTAGCACAGATACGCAGTATTTT,CASSLRKLGGSTDTQYF
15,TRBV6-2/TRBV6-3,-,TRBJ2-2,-,TGTGCCAGCAGTTATGGCCTGGGTGGGCCCGGGGAGCTGTTTTTT,CASSYGLGGPGELFF
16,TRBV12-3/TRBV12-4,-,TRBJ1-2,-,TGTGCCAGCAGTTTTAGGGCCTGGTTGCGGAACTATGGCTACACCTTC,CASSFRAWLRNYGYTF
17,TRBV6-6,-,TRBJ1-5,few,TGTGCCAGCAGCGGACGGAGATCGGGTTATAGCAATCAGCCCCAGCATTTT,CASSGRRSGYSNQPQHF
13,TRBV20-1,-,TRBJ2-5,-,TGCAGTGCTAGTGCTGGCAACCAAGAGACCCAGTACTTC,CSASAGNQETQYF
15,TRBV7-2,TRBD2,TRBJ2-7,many,TGTGCCAGCAGCTTAGATATTAGCGGGAGGTACGAGCAGTACTTC,CASSLDISGRYEQYF
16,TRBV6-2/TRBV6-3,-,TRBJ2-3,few,TGTGCCAGCAGTTACAACTTAGCGGTTAGCACAGATACGCAGTATTTT,CASSYNLAVSTDTQYF
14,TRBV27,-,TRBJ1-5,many,TGTGCCAGCAGTTTAGCCAGGTCGGATCAGCCCCAGCATTTT,CASSLARSDQPQHF
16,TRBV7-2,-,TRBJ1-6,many,TGTGCCAGCAGCTCACCTGGGGGCCCTACTAATTCACCCCTCCACTTT,CASSSPGGPTNSPLHF
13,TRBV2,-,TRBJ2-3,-,TGTGCCAGCAAGGGGACCTTCACAGATACGCAGTATTTT,CASKGTFTDTQYF
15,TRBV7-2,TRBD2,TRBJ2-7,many,TGTGCCAGCAGATCTCCTAGCGGGGGGAACTACGAGCAGTACTTC,CASRSPSGGNYEQYF
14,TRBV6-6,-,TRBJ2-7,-,TGTGCCAGCAGTTACCACACCTCGTCCTACGAGCAGTACTTC,CASSYHTSSYEQYF
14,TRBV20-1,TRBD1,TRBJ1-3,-,TGCAGTGCTAGGGACAGGTCTCCTGGAAACACCATATATTTT,CSARDRSPGNTIYF
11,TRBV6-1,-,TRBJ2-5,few,TGTGCCAGCAGTGAAATGGAGACCCAGTACTTC,CASSEMETQYF
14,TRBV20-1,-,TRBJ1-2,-,TGCAGTGCTGAACCAGAGAGGTCGCGGGATGGCTACACCTTC,CSAEPERSRDGYTF
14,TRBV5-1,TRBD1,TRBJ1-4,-,TGCGCCAGCAGCCAGGGACAGGATAATGAAAAACTGTTTTTT,CASSQGQDNEKLFF
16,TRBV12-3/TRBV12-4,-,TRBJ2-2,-,TGTGCCAGCAGCCCGGTGGGGGGACCGAACACCGGGGAGCTGTTTTTT,CASSPVGGPNTGELFF
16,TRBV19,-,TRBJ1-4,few,TGTGCCAGTAGTTTACAGGGACCAACAACTAATGAAAAACTGTTTTTT,CASSLQGPTTNEKLFF
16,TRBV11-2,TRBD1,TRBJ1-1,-,TGTGCCAGCAGCTTAAATCGGGGCGGGACAGGCACTGAAGCTTTCTTT,CASSLNRGGTGTEAFF
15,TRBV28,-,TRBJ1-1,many,TGTGCCAGCAGTTTATGGGGATACTCGAACACTGAAGCTTTCTTT,CASSLWGYSNTEAFF
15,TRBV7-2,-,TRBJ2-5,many,TGTGCCAGCAGCTTAGAGGGGGGCAGACAAGAGACCCAGTACTTC,CASSLEGGRQETQYF
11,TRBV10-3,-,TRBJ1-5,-,TGTGCCACCAGGGCTGAGGGCCCCCAGCATTTT,CATRAEGPQHF
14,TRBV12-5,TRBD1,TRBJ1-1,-,TGTGCTAGTGGTTTGGTAGGCGGGACAGGGGAAGCTTTCTTT,CASGLVGGTGEAFF